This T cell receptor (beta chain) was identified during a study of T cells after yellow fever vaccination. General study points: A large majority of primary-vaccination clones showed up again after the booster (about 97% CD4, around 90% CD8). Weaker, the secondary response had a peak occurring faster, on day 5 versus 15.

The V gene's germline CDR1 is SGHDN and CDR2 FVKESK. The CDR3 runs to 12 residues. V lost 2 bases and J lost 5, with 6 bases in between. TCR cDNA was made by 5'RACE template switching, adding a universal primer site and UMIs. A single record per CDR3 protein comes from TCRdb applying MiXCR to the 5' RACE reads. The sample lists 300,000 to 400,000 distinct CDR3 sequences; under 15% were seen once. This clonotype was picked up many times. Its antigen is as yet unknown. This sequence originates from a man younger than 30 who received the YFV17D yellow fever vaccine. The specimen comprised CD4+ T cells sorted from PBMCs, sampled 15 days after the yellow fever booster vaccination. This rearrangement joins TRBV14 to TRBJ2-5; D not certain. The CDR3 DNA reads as TGTGCCAGCAGCCAAAATAGGGAGACCCAGTACTTC. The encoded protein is CASSQNRETQYF.